This T cell receptor (beta chain) was sequenced in a study of OX40 agonist ivuxolimab in advanced cancers. Findings and limits, study-wide: The investigators did not determine what antigen specificity the expanded peripheral T cells had.

TCRdb's table, derived via immunoSEQ multiplex PCR, lists solely in-frame clones and lacks some. The repertoire holds 78,000 or so clones, with about 90% as singletons. This clone was picked up one time. Antigen specificity is unknown. Autoimmune disease history or systemic immunosuppression led to patient exclusion. Germline trimming cut 4 bases from V and 4 bases from J; bases unmatched to any gene: 7. This CDR3 has 15 amino acids. The germline V gene encodes CDR1 SGHRS and CDR2 YFSETQ. The rearrangement uses TRBV5-1 and TRBJ2-2; 7 nucleotides match TRBD2. This TCR came from an adult with an advanced solid tumor such as melanoma, head and neck, liver or kidney cancer. The sequencing used CD4+ or CD8+ T cells sorted from blood, collected in a trial of the OX40 agonist ivuxolimab. The CDR3 DNA reads TGCGCCAGCAGCCCGAGCGGGACCCTCACCGGGGAGCTGTTTTTT. Translation gives CASSPSGTLTGELFF.